This passage covers 18 T cell receptor beta chains from one sample sequenced in a study of blood T cell repertoires in COVID-19. The repertoire was sequenced with immunoSEQ multiplex PCR; TCRdb's copy has only in-frame clones and lacks some. Found here are about 220,000 clones, 84% of them singletons; the top ten hold 6.8%. Sequencing input: PBMCs or T cells enriched from blood (not recorded which). The receptors shown here come from a middle-aged woman who had recovered from COVID-19.

The chain combines TRBV24-1 with TRBJ2-3; D gene unclear. Germline CDR1 KGHDR, CDR2 SFDVKD. CDR3 length: 15 residues. V was pared by 0 bases and J by 4 bases, with 10 bases between. The DNA of the CDR3 is TGTGCCACCAGTGATTTGGGCGGATCTTCAGATACGCAGTATTTT. This gives the protein CATSDLGGSSDTQYF.

The chain joins TRBV19 to TRBJ2-5, with 11 bases fitting TRBD2. Germline V lookup: CDR1 LNHDA, CDR2 SQIVND (reference sequence). This CDR3 spans 17 amino acids. J lost 4 bases, V lost 0 bases, and 7 bases had no gene match. CDR3 nucleotide sequence: TGTGCCAGTAGTATAGATCTAACTAGCGGGAGCTTAGAGACCCAGTACTTC. As protein: CASSIDLTSGSLETQYF.

The chain uses TRBV7-2 and TRBJ2-1; 8 bases fit TRBD2. The CDR3 length is 14 residues. From germline, CDR1 is SGHTA and CDR2 FQGNSA. J lost 11 bases, V lost 5 bases, and 11 bases had no gene match. CDR3 nucleotides: TGTGCCAGCAGCACCGGACTAGCAGGTACCCAGCAGTTCTTC. Translation gives CASSTGLAGTQQFF. The variable domain in full, with the rest retrieved from reference TRBV7-2 and TRBJ2-1, is GAGVSQSPSNKVTEKGKDVELRCDPISGHTALYWYRQSLGQGLEFLIYFQGNSAPDKSGLPSDRFSAERTGGSVSTLTIQRTQQEDSAVYLCASSTGLAGTQQFFGPGTRLTVL.

The CDR3 sequence is CASSRGTGWEQYV. Here the CDR3 DNA reads TGTGCCAGCAGCCGGGGTACAGGGTGGGAGCAGTACGTC. V is TRBV5-5 and J is TRBJ2-7; D may be TRBD1 (6 bases). With 4 bases removed from V and 7 bases from J, the gap between germline ends came to 15 bases. Germline V gene sequence: CDR1 SGHKS, CDR2 YYEKEE (reference sequence). The CDR3 has 13 amino acids.

V and J are TRBV6-4 and TRBJ2-6, with 9 bases matching TRBD1. V shed 5 bases, J shed 0 bases, and the junction held 5 bases outside the gene matches. This CDR3 region has 17 residues. Looked up from germline, CDR1 is MRHNA and CDR2 is SNTAGT. The CDR3 DNA reads as TGTGCCAGCAGTTCCGGGACAGGGACCTCTGGGGCCAACGTCCTGACTTTC. Its translation is CASSSGTGTSGANVLTF.

The chain joins TRBV29-1 to TRBJ2-3; a possible D gene is TRBD1 (5 bases). Germline-derived CDR1 and CDR2 are SQVTM and ANQGSEA. With 6 bases removed from V and 0 bases from J, the gap between germline ends came to 13 bases. This CDR3 region has 14 residues. The CDR3 loop reads CSVGVGFSTDTQYF. The CDR3 DNA is TGCAGCGTAGGGGTAGGCTTTAGCACAGATACGCAGTATTTT.

This clone was seen only a few times. This CDR3 is also generated by other DNA sequences in the sample. J is TRBJ2-5 and V is TRBV11-2, with D unclear. V was trimmed by 1 base and J by 5 bases, leaving 5 bases between them. The CDR3 is 12 residues long. Germline values: CDR1 SGHAT, CDR2 FQNNGV. Here the CDR3 reads CASSLAGETQYF. The CDR3 nucleotides are TGTGCCAGCAGCTTAGCGGGTGAGACCCAGTACTTC.

V is TRBV28 and J is TRBJ1-4, with D perhaps matching TRBD1 (5 bases). CDR1 MDHEN and CDR2 SYDVKM come from the germline V gene. The CDR3 sequence is 15 residues long. V was clipped by 5 bases and J by 8 bases, with 18 bases between them. CDR3 amino acids: CASSQGARAWEKLFF. DNA of the CDR3: TGTGCCAGCAGTCAAGGGGCCAGGGCTTGGGAAAAACTGTTTTTT.

The chain uses TRBV10-3 and TRBJ1-1; tentatively, D is TRBD1 (6 bases). This CDR3 spans 14 amino acids. The germline CDR1 and CDR2 sequences are ENHRY and SYGVKD. Trimming pared 6 bases from V and 3 bases from J, leaving 14 bases between. The CDR3: CAISLGGSDTEAFF. The CDR3 DNA reads as TGTGCCATCAGCTTAGGGGGTAGTGACACTGAAGCTTTCTTT.

J is TRBJ2-3 and V is TRBV10-2; TRBD1 might be the D (6 bases). V gave up 6 bases and J gave up 5 bases, with 18 bases separating them. CDR3 length: 15 amino acids. CDR1 and CDR2 from the germline V gene are WSHSY and SAAADI. The CDR3 loop reads CASRNMGAYGDTQYF. The CDR3 coding sequence is TGCGCCAGCAGGAACATGGGGGCCTATGGAGATACGCAGTATTTT.

The CDR3 spells CASSLRSGSFADTQYF. CDR3 bases: TGTGCCAGCAGCTTGCGCAGCGGGAGTTTTGCAGATACGCAGTATTTT. The chain is built from TRBV5-6 and TRBJ2-3, with 8 bases lining up with TRBD2. CDR3 length: 16 residues. In germline, CDR1 is SGHDT, CDR2 YYEEEE. Germline trimming cut 1 base from V and 4 bases from J; bases unmatched to any gene: 8.

This clone was recorded once. CDR3 bases: TGTGCCAGCAGCCAAAGTGGTACAGGGGGGACCTACGAGCAGTACGTC. Encoded protein: CASSQSGTGGTYEQYV. The chain is built from TRBV16 and TRBJ2-7; 8 bases fit TRBD1. Trimming at V came to 2 bases and at J to 2 bases, leaving 8 bases not matched to a gene. Germline CDR1 and CDR2: KGHSY and FQNENV. The length of the CDR3 is 16 residues.

The V gene is TRBV29-1, the J gene TRBJ1-2; TRBD1 might be the D (5 bases). Per germline, CDR1 SQVTM and CDR2 ANQGSEA. The CDR3 runs 12 residues. V was trimmed by 2 bases and J by 5 bases, leaving 9 bases between them. CDR3 bases: TGCAGCGTTGAATACAGGCCATATGGCTACACCTTC. Amino acid sequence: CSVEYRPYGYTF.

The J gene is TRBJ2-2, the V gene TRBV7-9; 9 bases agree with TRBD2. CDR1 SEHNR and CDR2 FQNEAQ come from the germline V gene (reference sequence). J lost 6 bases, V lost 0 bases, and 2 bases had no gene match. This CDR3 spans 15 amino acids. The CDR3 protein is CASSLAGGRAGELFF. The CDR3 DNA follows: TGTGCCAGCAGCTTAGCTGGCGGGAGGGCCGGGGAGCTGTTTTTT.

The V call is TRBV5-6, the J call TRBJ2-3; D is unresolved. Germline assignment: CDR1 SGHDT and CDR2 YYEEEE. V lost 0 bases to trimming and J lost 1 base, with 6 bases between them. The CDR3 spans 14 residues. The CDR3 DNA follows: TGTGCCAGCAGCTTGGCCTTCGGCACAGATACGCAGTATTTT. It is translated as CASSLAFGTDTQYF. Full variable domain (remainder filled in from reference TRBV5-6 and TRBJ2-3): DAGVTQSPTHLIKTRGQQVTLRCSPKSGHDTVSWYQQALGQGPQFIFQYYEEEERQRGNFPDRFSGHQFPNYSSELNVNALLLGDSALYLCASSLAFGTDTQYFGPGTRLTVL.

The chain couples TRBV30 to TRBJ1-3, with D tentatively TRBD1 (6 bases). The CDR3 has 16 residues. V shed 3 bases and J shed 0 bases, with 15 bases lying between them. Germline V CDR1 and CDR2: GTSNPN, SVGIG (reference sequence). Here the CDR3 reads CAWSLYGGFSGNTIYF. As DNA, the CDR3 is TGTGCCTGGAGCCTCTATGGGGGCTTCTCTGGAAACACCATATATTTT.

This sequence joins TRBV5-8 and TRBJ2-3; TRBD2 matches at 7 bases. Germline V CDR1 and CDR2: SGHTS, YDEGEE. With V trimmed by 4 bases and J by 0 bases, 8 bases remained unmatched. There are 16 residues in the CDR3. The CDR3 sequence is CASSKRGITSTDTQYF. The CDR3, as DNA: TGTGCCAGCAGCAAGCGGGGCATAACTAGCACAGATACGCAGTATTTT.

This sequence joins TRBV27 and TRBJ1-5; TRBD1 is a possible D gene (5 bases). The CDR3 spans 16 residues. Per germline, CDR1 MNHEY and CDR2 SMNVEV (reference sequence). V lost 5 bases, J lost 2 bases, and 16 bases lay in between. CDR3 nucleotide sequence: TGTGCCAGCAGTCCCTTCCTTGACAGACGCAATCAGCCCCAGCATTTT. Translated, it gives CASSPFLDRRNQPQHF.